This TCR beta chain was identified in a study of T cell changes during pregnancy in multiple sclerosis. This clone was counted once. Trimming at V came to 4 bases and at J to 5 bases, leaving 8 bases not matched to a gene. CDR3 size: 14 residues. Per the germline V gene, CDR1 is SGDLS and CDR2 is YYNGEE. Profiled with immunoSEQ multiplex PCR; TCRdb holds only in-frame clones, not every one. This sample has around 130,000 clones, with approximately 93% found just once. The chain couples TRBV9 to TRBJ2-5, with 7 bases that match TRBD2. The sequenced sample was peripheral blood, obtained before pregnancy. This TCR came from a female donor with multiple sclerosis, enrolled in a pregnancy study. CDR3 in amino acids: CASSPFEGGETQYF. CDR3 in DNA: TGTGCCAGCAGCCCTTTTGAGGGAGGGGAGACCCAGTACTTC.